The subject of this entry is one T cell receptor (beta chain). The germline gives CDR1 LNHNV, CDR2 YYDKDF (reference sequence). This CDR3 is 16 amino acids long. V was pared by 1 base and J by 0 bases, with 4 bases of the junction left unmatched. This entry belongs to a study of technical replicates of blood from a handful of donors. Data came from immunoSEQ multiplex PCR; TCRdb stores just in-frame clones and leaves some out. The sample holds approximately 52,000 clones; approximately 86% are singletons and the top ten take roughly 5.2%. Sequencing input: PBMCs. The sequence was collected from a human donor in good health. Some clones in this sample may be carry-over from other donors' samples. This chain joins TRBV15 and TRBJ2-5; 8 bases line up with TRBD1. The CDR3 region is CATSRGTGWNQETQYF. Written as DNA, the CDR3 is TGTGCCACCAGCAGAGGGACAGGGTGGAACCAAGAGACCCAGTACTTC.